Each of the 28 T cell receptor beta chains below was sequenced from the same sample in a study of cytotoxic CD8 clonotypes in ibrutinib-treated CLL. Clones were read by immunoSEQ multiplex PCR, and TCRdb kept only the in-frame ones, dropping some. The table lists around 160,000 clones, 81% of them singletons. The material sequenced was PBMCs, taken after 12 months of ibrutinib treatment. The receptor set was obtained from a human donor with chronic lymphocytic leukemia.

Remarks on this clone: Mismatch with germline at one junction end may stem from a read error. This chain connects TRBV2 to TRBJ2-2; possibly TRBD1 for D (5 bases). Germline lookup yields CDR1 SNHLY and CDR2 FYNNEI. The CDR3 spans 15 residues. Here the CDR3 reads CASTEQVVNTGELFF. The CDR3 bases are TGTGCCAGCACTGAACAGGTCGTAAACACCGGGGAGCTGTTTTTT. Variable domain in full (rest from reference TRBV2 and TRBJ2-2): EPEVTQTPSHQVTQMGQEVILRCVPISNHLYFYWYRQILGQKVEFLVSFYNNEISEKSEIFDDQFSVERPDGSNFTLKIRSTKLEDSAMYFCASTEQVVNTGELFFGEGSRLTVL.

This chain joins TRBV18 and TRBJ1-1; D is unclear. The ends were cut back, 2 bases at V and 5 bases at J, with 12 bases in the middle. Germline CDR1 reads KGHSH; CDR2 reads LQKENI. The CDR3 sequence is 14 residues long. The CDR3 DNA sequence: TGTGCCAGCTCACCAAACGGGAGGGTTACTGAAGCTTTCTTT. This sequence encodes CASSPNGRVTEAFF.

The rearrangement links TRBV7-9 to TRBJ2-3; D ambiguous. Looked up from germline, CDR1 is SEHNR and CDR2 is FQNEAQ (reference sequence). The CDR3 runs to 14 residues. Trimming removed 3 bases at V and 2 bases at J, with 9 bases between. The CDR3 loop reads CASSFGDHTDTQYF. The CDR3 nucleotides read TGTGCCAGCAGCTTTGGAGACCACACAGATACGCAGTATTTT.

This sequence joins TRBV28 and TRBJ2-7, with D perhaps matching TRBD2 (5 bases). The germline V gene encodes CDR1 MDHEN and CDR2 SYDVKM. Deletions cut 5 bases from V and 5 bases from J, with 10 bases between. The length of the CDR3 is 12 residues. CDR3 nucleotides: TGTGCCAGCAGTCCTCCGACTAACGAGCAGTACTTC. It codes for CASSPPTNEQYF.

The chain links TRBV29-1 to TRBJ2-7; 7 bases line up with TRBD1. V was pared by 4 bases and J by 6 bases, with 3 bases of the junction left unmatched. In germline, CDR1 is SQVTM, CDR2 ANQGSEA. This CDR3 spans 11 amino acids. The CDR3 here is CSVVRGREQYF. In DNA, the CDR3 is TGCAGCGTTGTAAGGGGGCGCGAGCAGTACTTC.

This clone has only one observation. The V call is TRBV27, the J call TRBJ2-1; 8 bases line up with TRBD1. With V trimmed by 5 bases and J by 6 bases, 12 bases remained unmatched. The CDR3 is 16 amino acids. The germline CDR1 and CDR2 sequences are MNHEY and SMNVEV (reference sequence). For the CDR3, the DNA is TGTGCCAGCAGTCCGGTTCTAGGACAGGGATTCAATGAGCAGTTCTTC. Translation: CASSPVLGQGFNEQFF.

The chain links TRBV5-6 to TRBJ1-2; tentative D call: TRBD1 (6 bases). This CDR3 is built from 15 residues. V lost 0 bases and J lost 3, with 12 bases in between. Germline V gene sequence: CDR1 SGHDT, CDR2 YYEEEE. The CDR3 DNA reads TGTGCCAGCAGCTTGGGGACAGAGGATCACTATGGCTACACCTTC. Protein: CASSLGTEDHYGYTF.

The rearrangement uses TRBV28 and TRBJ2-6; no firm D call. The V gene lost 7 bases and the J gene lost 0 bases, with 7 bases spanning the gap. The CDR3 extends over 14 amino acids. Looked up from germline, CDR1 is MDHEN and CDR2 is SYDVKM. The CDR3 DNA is TGTGCCAGCATCCAGAGCTCTGGGGCCAACGTCCTGACTTTC. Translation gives CASIQSSGANVLTF.

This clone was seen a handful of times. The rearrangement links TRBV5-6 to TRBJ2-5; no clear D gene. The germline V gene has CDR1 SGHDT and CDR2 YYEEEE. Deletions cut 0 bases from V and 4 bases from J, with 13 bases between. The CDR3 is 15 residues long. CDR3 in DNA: TGTGCCAGCAGCTTGGGAGGTGGTTTGGGAGAGACCCAGTACTTC. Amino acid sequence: CASSLGGGLGETQYF.

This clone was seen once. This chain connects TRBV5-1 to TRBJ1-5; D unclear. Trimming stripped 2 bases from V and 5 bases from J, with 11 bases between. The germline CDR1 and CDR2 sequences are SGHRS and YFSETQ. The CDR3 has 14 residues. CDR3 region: CASSFGLDDQPQHF. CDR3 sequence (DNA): TGCGCCAGCAGCTTCGGCCTAGACGATCAGCCCCAGCATTTT. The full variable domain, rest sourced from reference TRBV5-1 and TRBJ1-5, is KAGVTQTPRYLIKTRGQQVTLSCSPISGHRSVSWYQQTPGQGLQFLFEYFSETQRNKGNFPGRFSGRQFSNSRSEMNVSTLELGDSALYLCASSFGLDDQPQHFGDGTRLSIL.

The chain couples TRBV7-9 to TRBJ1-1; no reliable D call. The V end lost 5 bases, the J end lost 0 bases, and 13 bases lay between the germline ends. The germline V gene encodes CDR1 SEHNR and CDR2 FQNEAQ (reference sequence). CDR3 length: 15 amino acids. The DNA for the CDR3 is TGTGCCAGCAGCCAGATCTCACAGCTGAACACTGAAGCTTTCTTT. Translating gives CASSQISQLNTEAFF.

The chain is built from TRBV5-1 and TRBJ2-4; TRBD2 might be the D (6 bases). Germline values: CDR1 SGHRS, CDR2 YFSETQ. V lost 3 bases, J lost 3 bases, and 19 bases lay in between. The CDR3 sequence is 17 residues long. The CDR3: CASSWDWGMGGKNIQYF. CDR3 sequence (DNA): TGCGCCAGCAGCTGGGACTGGGGTATGGGAGGCAAAAACATTCAGTACTTC.

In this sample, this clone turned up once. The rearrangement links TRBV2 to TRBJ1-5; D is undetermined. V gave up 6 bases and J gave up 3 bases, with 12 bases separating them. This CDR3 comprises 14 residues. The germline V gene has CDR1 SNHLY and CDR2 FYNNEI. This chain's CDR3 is CASRPGNPNQPQHF. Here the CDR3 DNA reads TGTGCCAGCAGGCCAGGTAATCCCAATCAGCCCCAGCATTTT. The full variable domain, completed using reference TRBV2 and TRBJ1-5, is EPEVTQTPSHQVTQMGQEVILRCVPISNHLYFYWYRQILGQKVEFLVSFYNNEISEKSEIFDDQFSVERPDGSNFTLKIRSTKLEDSAMYFCASRPGNPNQPQHFGDGTRLSIL.

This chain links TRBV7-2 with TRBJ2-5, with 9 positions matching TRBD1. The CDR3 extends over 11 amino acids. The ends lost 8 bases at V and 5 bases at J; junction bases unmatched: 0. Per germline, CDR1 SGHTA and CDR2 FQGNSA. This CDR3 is CASGQGETQYF. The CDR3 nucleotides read TGTGCCAGCGGACAGGGGGAGACCCAGTACTTC. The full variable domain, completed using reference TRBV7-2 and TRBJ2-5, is GAGVSQSPSNKVTEKGKDVELRCDPISGHTALYWYRQSLGQGLEFLIYFQGNSAPDKSGLPSDRFSAERTGGSVSTLTIQRTQQEDSAVYLCASGQGETQYFGPGTRLLVL.

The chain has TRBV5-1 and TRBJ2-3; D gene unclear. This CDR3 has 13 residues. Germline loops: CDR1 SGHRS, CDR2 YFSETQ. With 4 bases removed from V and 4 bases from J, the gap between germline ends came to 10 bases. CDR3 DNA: TGCGCCAGCAGCCTTGGGTCTTCAGATACGCAGTATTTT. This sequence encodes CASSLGSSDTQYF.

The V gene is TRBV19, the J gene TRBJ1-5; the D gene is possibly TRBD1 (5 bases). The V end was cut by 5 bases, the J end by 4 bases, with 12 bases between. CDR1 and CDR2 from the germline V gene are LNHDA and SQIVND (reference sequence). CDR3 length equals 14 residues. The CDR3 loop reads CASSVRRGNQPQHF. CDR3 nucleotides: TGTGCCAGTAGTGTCCGCCGGGGGAATCAGCCCCAGCATTTT. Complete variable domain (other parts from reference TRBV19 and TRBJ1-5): DGGITQSPKYLFRKEGQNVTLSCEQNLNHDAMYWYRQDPGQGLRLIYYSQIVNDFQKGDIAEGYSVSREKKESFPLTVTSAQKNPTAFYLCASSVRRGNQPQHFGDGTRLSIL.

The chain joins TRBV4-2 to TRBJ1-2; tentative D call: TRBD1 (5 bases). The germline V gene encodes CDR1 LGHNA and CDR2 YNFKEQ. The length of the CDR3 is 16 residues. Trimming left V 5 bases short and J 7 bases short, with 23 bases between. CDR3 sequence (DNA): TGTGCCAGCAGCAATCACCAAGGGGCTAAGGATAGTGGCTACACCTTC. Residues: CASSNHQGAKDSGYTF.

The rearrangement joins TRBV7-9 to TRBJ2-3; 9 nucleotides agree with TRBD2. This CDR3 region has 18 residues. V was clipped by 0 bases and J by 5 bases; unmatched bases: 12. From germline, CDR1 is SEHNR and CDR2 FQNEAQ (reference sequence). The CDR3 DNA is TGTGCCAGCAGCTTAGCACGGCTAGCGGGAAATGGAGTAGATACGCAGTATTTT. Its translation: CASSLARLAGNGVDTQYF.

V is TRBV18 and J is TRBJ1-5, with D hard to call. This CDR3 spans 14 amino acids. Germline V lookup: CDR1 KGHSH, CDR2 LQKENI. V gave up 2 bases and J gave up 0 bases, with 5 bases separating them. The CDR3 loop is CASSPVSSNQPQHF. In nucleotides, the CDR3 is TGTGCCAGCTCACCAGTCTCTAGCAATCAGCCCCAGCATTTT.

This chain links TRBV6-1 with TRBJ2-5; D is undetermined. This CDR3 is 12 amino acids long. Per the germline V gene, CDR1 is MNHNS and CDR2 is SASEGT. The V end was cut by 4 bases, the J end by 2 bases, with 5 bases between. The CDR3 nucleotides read TGTGCCAGCAGTGGGTCTCAAGAGACCCAGTACTTC. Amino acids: CASSGSQETQYF.

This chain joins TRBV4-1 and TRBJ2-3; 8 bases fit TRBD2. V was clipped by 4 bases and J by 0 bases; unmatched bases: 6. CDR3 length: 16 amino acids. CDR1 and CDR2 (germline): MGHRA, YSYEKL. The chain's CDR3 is CASSLRSGGSTDTQYF. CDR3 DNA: TGCGCCAGCAGCCTGAGGAGCGGGGGAAGCACAGATACGCAGTATTTT.

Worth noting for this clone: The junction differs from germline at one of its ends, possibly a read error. This CDR3 is CAWRRDSDLLLF. The CDR3 coding sequence is TGTGCCTGGAGGAGGGACAGCGACTTACTCTTATTT. The chain uses TRBV30 and TRBJ1-1, with 7 bases identical to TRBD1. The CDR3 is 12 amino acids. Germline V CDR1 and CDR2: GTSNPN, SVGIG (reference sequence).

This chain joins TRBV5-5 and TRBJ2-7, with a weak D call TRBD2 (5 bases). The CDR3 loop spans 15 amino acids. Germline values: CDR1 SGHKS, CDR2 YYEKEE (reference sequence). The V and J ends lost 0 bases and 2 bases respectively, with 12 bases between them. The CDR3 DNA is TGTGCCAGCAGCTTGGAACCCCGGGGTCCCTACGAGCAGTACTTC. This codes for CASSLEPRGPYEQYF.

The CDR3 bases are TGTGCCATCAGTAACCCGGGCGTGCTAGGTGGTGGGGGGCAGTTCTTC. Its translation is CAISNPGVLGGGGQFF. The genes are TRBV10-3 and TRBJ2-1; D possibly matches TRBD1 or TRBD2 (5 bases each). The germline V gene has CDR1 ENHRY and CDR2 SYGVKD. CDR3 size: 16 residues. Trimming stripped 5 bases from V and 12 bases from J, with 26 bases between.

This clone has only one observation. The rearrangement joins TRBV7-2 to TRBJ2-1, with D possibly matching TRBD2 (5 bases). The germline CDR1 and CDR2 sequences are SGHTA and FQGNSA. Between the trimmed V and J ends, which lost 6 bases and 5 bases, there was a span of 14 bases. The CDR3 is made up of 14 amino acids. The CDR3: CASSQPAVNNEQFF. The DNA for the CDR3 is TGTGCCAGCAGTCAGCCAGCGGTGAACAATGAGCAGTTCTTC.

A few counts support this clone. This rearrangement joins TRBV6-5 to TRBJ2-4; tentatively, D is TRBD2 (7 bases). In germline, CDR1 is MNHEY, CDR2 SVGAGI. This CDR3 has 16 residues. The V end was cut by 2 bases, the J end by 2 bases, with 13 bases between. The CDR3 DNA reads TGTGCCAGCAGTTACGGGGGGGCCGGCACCAAAAACATTCAGTACTTC. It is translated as CASSYGGAGTKNIQYF.

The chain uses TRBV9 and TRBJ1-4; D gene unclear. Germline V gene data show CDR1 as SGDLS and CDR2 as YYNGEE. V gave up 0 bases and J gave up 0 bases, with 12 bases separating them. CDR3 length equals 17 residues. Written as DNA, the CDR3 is TGTGCCAGCAGCGTAGGGGTCAGAGCTACAACTAATGAAAAACTGTTTTTT. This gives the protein CASSVGVRATTNEKLFF.

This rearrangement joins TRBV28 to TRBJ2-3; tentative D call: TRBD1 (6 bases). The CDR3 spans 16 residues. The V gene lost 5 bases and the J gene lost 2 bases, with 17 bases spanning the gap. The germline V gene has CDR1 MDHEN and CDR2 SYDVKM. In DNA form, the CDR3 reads TGTGCCAGCAGTCTCTATTTGACAGGCTCCACAGATACGCAGTATTTT. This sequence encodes CASSLYLTGSTDTQYF.